The T cell receptor beta chain described here comes from a study of response to subunit inactivated influenza vaccine. Via MiXCR, TCRdb re-called the RT-PCR reads, giving one row per CDR3 protein. Counted here are about 780,000 distinct CDR3 sequences, 15% to 20% occurring once; the ten biggest clones make up around 9.9%. This clonotype was detected a few times. The CDR3 consists of 16 residues. Germline V gives CDR1 MDHEN, CDR2 SYDVKM. Germline trimming cut 4 bases from V and 0 bases from J; bases unmatched to any gene: 8. Specimen: PBMCs from blood, collected around 5 days after vaccination. This receptor was obtained from a man aged 50 to 59 who received an inactivated influenza vaccine. This rearrangement joins TRBV28 to TRBJ2-5, with 7 bases matching TRBD2. Here the CDR3 reads CASSSILARYQETQYF. The CDR3 DNA reads as TGTGCCAGCAGTTCAATACTAGCGAGGTACCAAGAGACCCAGTACTTC.